This T cell receptor beta chain came from a study of T cell responses to AZD1222 COVID-19 vaccine. Study results and caveats: With dominance at 160-218 and 743-854, vaccine-associated CD4 TCRs spanned spike. Variant regions that are unmutated are reportedly the target of nearly half of spike-specific TCRs.

This clone was detected only a few times. Its antigen is still unknown. The CDR3 extends over 14 amino acids. V lost 3 bases to trimming and J lost 5 bases, with 10 bases between them. CDR1 and CDR2 from the germline V gene are MNHNS and SASEGT. Sequencing was performed with immunoSEQ multiplex PCR; in TCRdb, only in-frame clones are kept and a portion is missing. The sample has some 97,000 clones; around 90% are singletons. The material was peripheral blood, obtained on day 0 of AZD1222 vaccination. The J gene is TRBJ1-4, the V gene TRBV6-1; tentatively, D is TRBD1 (5 bases). This sequence originates from an adult in good health. The CDR3 sequence: CASSEGQENEKLFF. The CDR3 DNA follows: TGTGCCAGCAGTGAGGGGCAGGAGAATGAAAAACTGTTTTTT.